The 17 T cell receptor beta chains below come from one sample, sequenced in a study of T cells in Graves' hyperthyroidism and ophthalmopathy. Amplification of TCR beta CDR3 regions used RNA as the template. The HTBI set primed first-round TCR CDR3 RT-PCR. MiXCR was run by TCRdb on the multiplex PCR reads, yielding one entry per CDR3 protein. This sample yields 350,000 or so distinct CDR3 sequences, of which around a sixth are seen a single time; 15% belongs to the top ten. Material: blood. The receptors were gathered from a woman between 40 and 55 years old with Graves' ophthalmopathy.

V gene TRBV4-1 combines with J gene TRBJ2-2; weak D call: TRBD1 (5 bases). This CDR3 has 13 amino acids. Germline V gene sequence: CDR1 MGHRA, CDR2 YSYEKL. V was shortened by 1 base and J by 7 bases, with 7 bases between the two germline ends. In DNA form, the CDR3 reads TGCGCCAGCAGCCAAGGACAGCACGGGGAGCTGTTTTTT. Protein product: CASSQGQHGELFF.

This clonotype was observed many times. The CDR3 nucleotides read TGCGCCAGCAGTGAGTCTTCCCGATCTAGCGGGAGCTACGAGCAGTACTTC. Residues: CASSESSRSSGSYEQYF. This chain uses TRBV10-2 with TRBJ2-7; 10 bases align to TRBD2. V lost 0 bases and J lost 3; bases outside the gene matches: 8. The length of the CDR3 is 17 residues. Germline CDR1 reads WSHSY; CDR2 reads SAAADI.

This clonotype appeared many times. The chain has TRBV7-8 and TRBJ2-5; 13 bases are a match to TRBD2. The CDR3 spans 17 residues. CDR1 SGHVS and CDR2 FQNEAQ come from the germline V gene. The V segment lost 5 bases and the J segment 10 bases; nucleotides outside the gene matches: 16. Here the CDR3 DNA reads TGTGCCAGCAGCCATAGGGGACTAGCGGGGCCCGGGGGGGGCCAGTACTTC. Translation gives CASSHRGLAGPGGGQYF.

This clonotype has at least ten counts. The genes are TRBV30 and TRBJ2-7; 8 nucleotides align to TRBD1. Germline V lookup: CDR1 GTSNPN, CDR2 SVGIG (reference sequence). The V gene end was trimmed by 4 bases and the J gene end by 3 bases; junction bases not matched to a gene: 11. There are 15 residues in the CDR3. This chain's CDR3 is CAWKRASGQDYEQYF. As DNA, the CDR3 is TGTGCCTGGAAGAGAGCTTCGGGACAGGACTACGAGCAGTACTTC.

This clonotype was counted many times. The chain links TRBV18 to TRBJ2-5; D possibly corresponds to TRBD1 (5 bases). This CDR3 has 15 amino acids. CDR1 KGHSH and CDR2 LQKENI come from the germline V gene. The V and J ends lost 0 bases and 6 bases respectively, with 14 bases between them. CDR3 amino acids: CASSPPQGSRQTQYF. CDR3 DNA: TGTGCCAGCTCACCACCTCAGGGTAGTCGGCAGACCCAGTACTTC.

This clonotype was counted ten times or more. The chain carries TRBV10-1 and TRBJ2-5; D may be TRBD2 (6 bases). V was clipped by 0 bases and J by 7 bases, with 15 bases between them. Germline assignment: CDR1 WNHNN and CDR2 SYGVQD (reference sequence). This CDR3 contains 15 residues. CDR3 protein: CASSESNSGPGTQYF. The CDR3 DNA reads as TGCGCCAGCAGTGAGTCGAATAGCGGTCCGGGGACCCAGTACTTC.

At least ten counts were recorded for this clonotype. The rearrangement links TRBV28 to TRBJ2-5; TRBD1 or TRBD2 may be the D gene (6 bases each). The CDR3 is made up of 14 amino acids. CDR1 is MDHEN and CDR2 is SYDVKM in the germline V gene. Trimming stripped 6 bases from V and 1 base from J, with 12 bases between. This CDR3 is CASSQGGIQETQYF. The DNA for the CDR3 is TGTGCCAGCAGCCAAGGGGGGATCCAAGAGACCCAGTACTTC.

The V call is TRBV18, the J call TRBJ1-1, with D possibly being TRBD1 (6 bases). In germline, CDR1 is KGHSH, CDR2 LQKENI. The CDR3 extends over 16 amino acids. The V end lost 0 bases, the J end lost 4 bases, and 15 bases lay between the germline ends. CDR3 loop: CASSPPNQGWGTEAFF. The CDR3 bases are TGTGCCAGCTCACCACCGAACCAGGGGTGGGGCACTGAAGCTTTCTTT.

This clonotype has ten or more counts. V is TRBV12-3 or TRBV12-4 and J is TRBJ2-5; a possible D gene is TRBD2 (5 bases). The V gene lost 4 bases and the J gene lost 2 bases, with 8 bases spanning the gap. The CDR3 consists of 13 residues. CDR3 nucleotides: TGTGCCAGCAGTTCCACGGGACAAGAGACCCAGTACTTC. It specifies CASSSTGQETQYF.

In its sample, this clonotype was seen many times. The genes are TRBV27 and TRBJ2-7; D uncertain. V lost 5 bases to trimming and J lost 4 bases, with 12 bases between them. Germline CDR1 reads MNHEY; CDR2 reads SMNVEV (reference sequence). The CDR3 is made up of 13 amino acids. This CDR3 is CASSPSWGYEQYF. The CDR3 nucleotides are TGTGCCAGCAGTCCAAGCTGGGGTTACGAGCAGTACTTC.

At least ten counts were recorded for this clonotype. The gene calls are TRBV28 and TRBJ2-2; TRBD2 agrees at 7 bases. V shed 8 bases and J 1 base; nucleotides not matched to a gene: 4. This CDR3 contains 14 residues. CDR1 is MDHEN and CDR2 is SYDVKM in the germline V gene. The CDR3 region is CASGGVKNTGELFF. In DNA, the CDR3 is TGTGCCAGCGGGGGGGTAAAGAACACCGGGGAGCTGTTTTTT.

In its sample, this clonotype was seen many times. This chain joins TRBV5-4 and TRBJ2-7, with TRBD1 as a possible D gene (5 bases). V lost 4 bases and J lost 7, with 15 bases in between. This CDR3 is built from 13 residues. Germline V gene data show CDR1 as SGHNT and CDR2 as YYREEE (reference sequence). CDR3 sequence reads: CASSLPGPGEQYF. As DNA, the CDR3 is TGTGCCAGCAGCCTGCCGGGTCCAGGGGAGCAGTACTTC.

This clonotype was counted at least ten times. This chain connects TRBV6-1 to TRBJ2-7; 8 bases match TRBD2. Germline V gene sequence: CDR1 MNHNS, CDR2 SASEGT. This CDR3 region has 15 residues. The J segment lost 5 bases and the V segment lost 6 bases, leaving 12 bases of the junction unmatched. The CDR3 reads CASRPTSGSIHEQYF. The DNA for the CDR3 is TGTGCCAGCAGACCCACAAGCGGGAGTATCCACGAGCAGTACTTC.

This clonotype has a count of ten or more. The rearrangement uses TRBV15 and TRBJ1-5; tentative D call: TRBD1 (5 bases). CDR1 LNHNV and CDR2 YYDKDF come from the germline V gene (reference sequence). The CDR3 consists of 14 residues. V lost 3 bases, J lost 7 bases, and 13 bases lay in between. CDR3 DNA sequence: TGTGCCACCAGCAGGGGGGTTGGGGTCCAGCCCCAGCATTTT. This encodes CATSRGVGVQPQHF.

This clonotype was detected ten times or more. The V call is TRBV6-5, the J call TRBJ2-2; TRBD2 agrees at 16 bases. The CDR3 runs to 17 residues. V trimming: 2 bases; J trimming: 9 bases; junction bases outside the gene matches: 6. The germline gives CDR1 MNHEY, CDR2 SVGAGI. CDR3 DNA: TGTGCCAGCAGTTACGGGACTAGCGGGAGGGCCTACCGGGAGCTGTTTTTT. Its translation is CASSYGTSGRAYRELFF.

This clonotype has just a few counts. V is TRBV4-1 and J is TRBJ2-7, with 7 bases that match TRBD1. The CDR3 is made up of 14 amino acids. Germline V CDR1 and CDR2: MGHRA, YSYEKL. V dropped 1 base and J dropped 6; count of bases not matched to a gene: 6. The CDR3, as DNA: TGCGCCAGCAGCCAAGGCGACAGGGACAGCGAGCAGTACTTC. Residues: CASSQGDRDSEQYF.

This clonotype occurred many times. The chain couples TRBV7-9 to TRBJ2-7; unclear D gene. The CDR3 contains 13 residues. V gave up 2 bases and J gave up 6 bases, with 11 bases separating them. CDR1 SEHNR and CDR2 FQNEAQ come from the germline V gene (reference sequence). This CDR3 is CASSLSRASEQYF. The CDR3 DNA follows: TGTGCCAGCAGCTTAAGTAGGGCGAGCGAGCAGTACTTC.